This T cell receptor beta chain is from a study of blood T cell repertoires in COVID-19. Method: immunoSEQ multiplex PCR; TCRdb's copy keeps in-frame clones and lacks some. This table holds about 60,000 clones, roughly 85% found once. The CDR3 sequence is 13 residues long. Trimming left V 2 bases short and J 4 bases short, with 11 bases between. The germline V gene has CDR1 SQVTM and CDR2 ANQGSEA. Sequencing input: peripheral blood. The rearrangement links TRBV29-1 to TRBJ1-1, with D unclear. The source of this sequence is a middle-aged man with acute or convalescent COVID-19. The CDR3 DNA reads TGCAGCGTTGAATTGCGGGAGGGCACTGAAGCTTTCTTT. It specifies CSVELREGTEAFF.